This T cell receptor (beta chain) was obtained from a study of shared clonotypes between healthy human individuals. The run depth of the assay was deep. Each PCR replicate from the sorted subsets contained 150 to 250 ng DNA, which is about 30,000 T cell genomes. Original handling: For the immunoSEQ data, sequences were junction-only without quality scores, so filtering differed. Repertoires were generated with immunoSEQ multiplex PCR, while TCRdb's copy carries only in-frame clones and drops some. The DNA was the basis for D and trimming; V, J and clone size are from that table. The table lists hundreds of thousands of clones, roughly 72% of them singletons. CDR1 is MDHEN, CDR2 SYDVKM, per germline. CDR3 length equals 15 residues. V shed 3 bases and J shed 0 bases, with 9 bases lying between them. About this clone: The antigen is undetermined.

Study-wide results and limits: Sorted-subset sequencing, rarefaction showed, was incomplete despite large depth.

This TCR was sampled from a woman in her twenties or thirties in good health. The chain couples TRBV28 to TRBJ2-1; D is undetermined. What was sequenced was memory CD4+ T cells sorted from blood. The subset here: CD45RA-negative fraction. The CDR3 is CASSFGLFSYNEQFF. CDR3 DNA: TGTGCCAGCAGTTTTGGCCTTTTCTCCTACAATGAGCAGTTCTTC.